The T cell receptor (beta chain) under discussion was sequenced for a study of cytomegalovirus exposure and HLA in healthy donors. PCR primers comprised 60 Vbeta and 13 Jbeta primers. Per the authors' pipeline: There were tens of millions of unique TCR beta chains by a later count, and approximately 11 million of them were shared. The method was immunoSEQ multiplex PCR; TCRdb's version includes in-frame clones alone and lacks a portion of them. V and J calls and clone size are those listed in that table; D and trimming were worked out from the DNA. The specimen's table records approximately 150,000 clones. V lost 5 bases to trimming and J lost 2 bases; unmatched junction nucleotides: 5. CDR1 is SGHVS, CDR2 FQNEAQ, per germline. This CDR3 is built from 15 residues. General study results and limits: A link between a missense DCLRE1C variant and TCR beta V- and J-gene trimming emerged from a later analysis. Researchers counted roughly 150 TCR beta chains as cytomegalovirus-associated. In a later analysis, HLA-associated TCR beta chains were more clonally expanded than equally common others.

Comments on this clone: What it binds is not known.

The chain carries TRBV7-8 and TRBJ2-7; 11 nucleotides match TRBD2. The receptor was derived from a woman aged 18-29 years in good health and CMV-seronegative. The sequenced material came from PBMCs. In DNA form, the CDR3 reads TGTGCCAGCAGCCCTATAGCGGGAGGGCCCTACGAGCAGTACTTC. Its translation: CASSPIAGGPYEQYF.